Ten or more counts support the clone carrying this T cell receptor (beta chain). This CDR3 is built from 15 residues. V gave up 1 base and J gave up 3 bases, with 12 bases separating them. From germline, CDR1 is LGHDT and CDR2 YNNKEL (reference sequence). These data originate in a study of T cells in Graves' hyperthyroidism and ophthalmopathy. The TCR beta CDR3 regions underwent amplification using RNA transcripts as the source. Initially, a first-round RT-PCR of the TCR CDR3 employed the HTBI primer set. TCRdb called the multiplex PCR reads again in MiXCR, with one record for every CDR3 protein. The table has roughly 290,000 distinct CDR3 sequences, approximately 15% seen once; the top ten hold 6.5% to 10%.

The receptor was isolated from a woman between 40 and 55 years old with Graves' hyperthyroidism. Sequenced material: blood. J is TRBJ1-2 and V is TRBV3-1; tentatively, D is TRBD1 (6 bases). Here the CDR3 reads CASSQVWGQDYGYTF. The CDR3 coding sequence is TGTGCCAGCAGCCAAGTATGGGGGCAGGACTATGGCTACACCTTC.